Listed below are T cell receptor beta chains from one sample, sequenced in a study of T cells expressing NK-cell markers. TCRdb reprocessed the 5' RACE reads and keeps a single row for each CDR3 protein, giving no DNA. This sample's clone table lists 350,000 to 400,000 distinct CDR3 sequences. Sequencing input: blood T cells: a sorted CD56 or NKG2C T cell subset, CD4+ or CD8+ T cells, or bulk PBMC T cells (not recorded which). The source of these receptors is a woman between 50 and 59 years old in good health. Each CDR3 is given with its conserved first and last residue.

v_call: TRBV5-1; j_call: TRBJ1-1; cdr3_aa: CASSLAGKGGGTEAFF
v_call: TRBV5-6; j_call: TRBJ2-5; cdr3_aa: CASSLSEGAQYF
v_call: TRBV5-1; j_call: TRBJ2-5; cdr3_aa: CASSLVGTFQETQYF
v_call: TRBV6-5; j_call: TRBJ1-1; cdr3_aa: CASRVPGVTEAFF
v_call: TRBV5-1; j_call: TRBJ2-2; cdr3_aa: CASSRGQVTGELFF
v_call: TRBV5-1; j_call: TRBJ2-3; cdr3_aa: CASSLWGWRSNTDTQYF
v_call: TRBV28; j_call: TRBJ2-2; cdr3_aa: CASSSPGLFTGELFF
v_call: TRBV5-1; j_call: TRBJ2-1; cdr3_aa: CASSLERATYNEQFF
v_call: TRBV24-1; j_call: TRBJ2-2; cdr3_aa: CATRGGANTGELFF
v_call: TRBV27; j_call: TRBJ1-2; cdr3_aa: CASTPRTGGIYGYTF
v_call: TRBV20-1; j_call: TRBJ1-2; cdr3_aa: CSARDRGWGYTF
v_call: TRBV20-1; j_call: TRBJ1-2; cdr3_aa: CSAGVGGSNYGYTF
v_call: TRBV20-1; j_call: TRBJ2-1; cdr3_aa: CSTNGGGRNNEQFF
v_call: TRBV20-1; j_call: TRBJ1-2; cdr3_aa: CSATGQYGYTF
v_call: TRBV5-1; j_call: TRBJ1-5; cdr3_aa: CASSLEGGAINPQHF
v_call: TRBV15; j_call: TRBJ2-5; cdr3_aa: CATSSDLAIQETQYF
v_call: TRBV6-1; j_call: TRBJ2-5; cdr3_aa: CASRRTGEETQYF
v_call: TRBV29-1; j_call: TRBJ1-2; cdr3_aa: CSVEDPRTATAIYGYTF
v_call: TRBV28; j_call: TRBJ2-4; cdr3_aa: CASSKLAAAVQYF
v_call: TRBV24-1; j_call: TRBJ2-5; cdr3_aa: CATSETGGVETQYF
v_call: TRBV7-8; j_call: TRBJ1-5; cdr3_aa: CASSALGGLGQPQHF
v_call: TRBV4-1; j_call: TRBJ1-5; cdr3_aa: CASSLERGNQPQHF
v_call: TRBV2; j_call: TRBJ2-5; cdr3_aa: CASSGLGGPEETQYF
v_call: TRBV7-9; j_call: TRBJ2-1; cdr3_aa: CASRPPSGPNEQFF
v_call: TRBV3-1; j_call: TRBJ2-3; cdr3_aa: CASSRWRGRGTDTQYF
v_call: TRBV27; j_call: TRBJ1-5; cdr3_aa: CASSLFWGGGQPQHF
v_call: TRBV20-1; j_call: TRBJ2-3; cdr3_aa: CSAREGASTDTQYF
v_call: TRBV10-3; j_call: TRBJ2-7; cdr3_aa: CATGTSGSEQYF
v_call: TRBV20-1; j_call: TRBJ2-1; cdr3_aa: CSASLPPGNEQFF
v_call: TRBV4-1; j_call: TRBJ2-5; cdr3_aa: CASSQNPPEGGATAYQETQYF
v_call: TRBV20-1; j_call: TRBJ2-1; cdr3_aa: CSAFTGGLVHNEQFF
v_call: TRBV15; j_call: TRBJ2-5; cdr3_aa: CATSRDRMEGQGLETQYF
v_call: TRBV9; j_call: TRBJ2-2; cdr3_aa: CASSVVGSGKTGELFF
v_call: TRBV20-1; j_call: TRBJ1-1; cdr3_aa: CSARAIQGNTEAFF
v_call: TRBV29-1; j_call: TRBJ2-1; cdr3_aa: CSVGVTGQGYNEQFF
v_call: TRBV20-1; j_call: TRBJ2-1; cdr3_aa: CSARVGVWRNEQFF
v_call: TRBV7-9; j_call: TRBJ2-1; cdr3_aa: CASRTGTQTYNEQFF
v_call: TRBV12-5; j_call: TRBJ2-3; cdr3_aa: CASGLVRGVLREHTQYF
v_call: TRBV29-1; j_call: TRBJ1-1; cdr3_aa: CSVEAPPGAGTEAFF
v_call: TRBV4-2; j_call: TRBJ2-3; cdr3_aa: CASSQEASGNPRTDTQYF
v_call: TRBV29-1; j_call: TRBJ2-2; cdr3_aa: CSVDFVSTGELFF
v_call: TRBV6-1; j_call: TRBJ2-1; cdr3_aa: CASSQGFYNEQFF
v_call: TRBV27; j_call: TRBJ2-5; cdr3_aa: CASSTTSGSRTQYF
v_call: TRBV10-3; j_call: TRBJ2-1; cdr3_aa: CATSGTVNEQFF
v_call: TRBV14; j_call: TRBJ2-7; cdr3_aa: CASSPTSGRVEQYF
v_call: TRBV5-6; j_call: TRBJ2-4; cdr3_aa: CASSLTALAKNIQYF
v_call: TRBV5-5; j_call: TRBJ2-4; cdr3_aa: CASSLEGENIQYF
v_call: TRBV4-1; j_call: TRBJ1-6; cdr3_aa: CASSQQDRINSPLHF
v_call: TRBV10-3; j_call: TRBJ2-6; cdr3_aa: CAISESGRGYSSGANVLTF
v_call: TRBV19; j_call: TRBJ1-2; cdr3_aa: CASSPGIPEYGYTF
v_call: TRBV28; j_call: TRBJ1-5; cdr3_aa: CASSFTGGNQPQHF
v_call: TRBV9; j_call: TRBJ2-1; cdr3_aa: CASSPSTSGPGMYNEQFF
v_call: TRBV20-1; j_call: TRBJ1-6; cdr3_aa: CSARTGSYNSPLHF
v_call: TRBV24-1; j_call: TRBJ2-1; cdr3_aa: CATSDPALAGGPYNEQFF